This T cell receptor (beta chain) originates from a study of T-cell memory formation after mild COVID-19. Study overall: Largely donor-specific TCR clusters were found. Whole-study findings and limits: Memory cells collected pre-infection included some clones that later responded, suggesting cross-reactive memory joined. Shrinking CD4+ clones resided mostly in CM and EM, and CD8+ ones in EMRA.

This clonotype was seen at least ten times. Antigen: not known. The CDR3 length is 13 residues. The V gene's germline CDR1 is SGHTA and CDR2 FQGNSA. V was trimmed by 5 bases and J by 1 base, leaving 7 bases between them. TCRdb re-derived calls from the 5' RACE reads in MiXCR, one entry per CDR3 protein. The sample lists 300,000 to 400,000 distinct CDR3 sequences; roughly 13% were seen once. The V and J genes are TRBV7-2 and TRBJ2-3; D ambiguous. Input material: PBMCs or a T cell subset sorted from them (not recorded which). The TCR comes from a man aged 18 to 30 who had mild COVID-19 (a few samples of this study predate the infection). Cell type and time point are not known. The CDR3 loop reads CASSPKGTDTQYF. The CDR3 DNA reads as TGTGCCAGCAGCCCAAAGGGCACAGATACGCAGTATTTT. Drawing the rest from reference TRBV7-2 and TRBJ2-3, the complete variable domain is GAGVSQSPSNKVTEKGKDVELRCDPISGHTALYWYRQSLGQGLEFLIYFQGNSAPDKSGLPSDRFSAERTGGSVSTLTIQRTQQEDSAVYLCASSPKGTDTQYFGPGTRLTVL.